The 18 T cell receptor beta chains in this list originate from one sample, sequenced in a study of T cells after yellow fever vaccination. TCRdb re-derived calls from the 5' RACE reads in MiXCR, one entry per CDR3 protein. The sample lists 300,000 to 350,000 distinct CDR3 sequences, about 8.3% occurring once. The sample was PBMCs, taken roughly seven weeks after the first yellow fever vaccination. Every receptor here comes from a man younger than 35 who received the YFV17D yellow fever vaccine.

V and J are TRBV7-9 and TRBJ2-3; 10 positions match TRBD2. V lost 11 bases and J lost 4; bases outside the gene matches: 12. CDR1 and CDR2 (germline): SEHNR, FQNEAQ (reference sequence). The CDR3 length is 15 residues. The CDR3 loop is CAVLGERGGADTQYF. CDR3 DNA: TGTGCCGTACTGGGAGAGCGGGGGGGAGCAGATACGCAGTATTTT.

The chain employs TRBV10-3 and TRBJ2-1, with 7 bases that match TRBD1. The CDR3 sequence is 13 residues long. CDR1 is ENHRY and CDR2 is SYGVKD in the germline V gene. J was trimmed by 16 bases and V by 3 bases; bases with no gene match: 12. CDR3 sequence: CAISDGQENLIFF. The CDR3 DNA reads as TGTGCCATCAGTGATGGACAGGAGAACTTAATATTCTTC.

This clonotype has more than one count but fewer than ten. This chain joins TRBV7-2 and TRBJ2-3; 12 positions match TRBD2. The length of the CDR3 is 16 residues. Losses at the gene ends were 1 base for V and 6 bases for J; bases not matched to a gene: 5. From germline, CDR1 is SGHTA and CDR2 FQGNSA. The CDR3 region is CASSLGLAGARDTQYF. DNA for the CDR3: TGTGCCAGCAGCTTAGGACTAGCGGGGGCAAGGGATACGCAGTATTTT.

The chain uses TRBV4-2 and TRBJ2-7, with 7 bases lining up with TRBD2. Germline CDR1 and CDR2: LGHNA and YNFKEQ. Trimming took 0 bases from V and 1 from J; bases not matched to a gene: 6. CDR3 length: 16 amino acids. As DNA, the CDR3 is TGTGCCAGCAGCCAAGATATCGGGACTACGTCCTACGAGCAGTACTTC. Protein sequence: CASSQDIGTTSYEQYF.

This clonotype was seen many times. The V gene is TRBV29-1, the J gene TRBJ2-3; D remains ambiguous. The CDR3 extends over 14 amino acids. V gave up 3 bases and J gave up 0 bases, with 10 bases separating them. The germline gives CDR1 SQVTM, CDR2 ANQGSEA. CDR3 bases: TGCAGCGTTGATTCACAGAAAAGCACAGATACGCAGTATTTT. Translated, it gives CSVDSQKSTDTQYF.

This chain joins TRBV24-1 and TRBJ1-2; D is ambiguous. Trimming took off 4 bases at V and 6 bases at J, with 14 bases between the two ends. CDR3 length equals 14 residues. Germline V CDR1 and CDR2: KGHDR, SFDVKD. CDR3 loop: CATSDLPEDHGYTF. The CDR3 bases are TGTGCCACCAGTGACCTCCCGGAGGATCATGGCTACACCTTC.

This clonotype appeared a few times. The chain joins TRBV5-1 to TRBJ2-7; 7 bases are shared with TRBD1. Germline lookup yields CDR1 SGHRS and CDR2 YFSETQ. Unmatched junction bases numbered 11, after V lost 0 bases and J lost 5 bases. The CDR3 runs 16 residues. The CDR3 protein is CASSLDLSRGLNEQYV. The DNA for the CDR3 is TGCGCCAGCAGCTTGGACCTTTCGAGGGGGCTAAACGAGCAGTACGTC.

The chain employs TRBV11-2 and TRBJ2-1; D may be TRBD1 or TRBD2 (6 bases each). Germline V gene data show CDR1 as SGHAT and CDR2 as FQNNGV. The CDR3 contains 14 residues. V gave up 1 base and J gave up 11 bases, with 15 bases separating them. DNA for the CDR3: TGTGCCAGCAGCTTAGGGGGGCGCGGGACACAGCAGTTCTTC. It codes for CASSLGGRGTQQFF.

The V gene is TRBV18, the J gene TRBJ1-5; 7 bases fit TRBD1. The V gene's germline CDR1 is KGHSH and CDR2 LQKENI. Trimming at V came to 3 bases and at J to 4 bases, leaving 6 bases not matched to a gene. This CDR3 spans 15 amino acids. The chain's CDR3 is CASSPNRGPNQPQHF. For the CDR3, the DNA is TGTGCCAGCTCACCGAACAGGGGTCCGAATCAGCCCCAGCATTTT.

This clonotype occurred a few times. The genes are TRBV5-1 and TRBJ2-1; 7 positions match TRBD2. The germline V gene encodes CDR1 SGHRS and CDR2 YFSETQ. The CDR3 is made up of 15 amino acids. Unmatched junction bases numbered 5, after V lost 1 base and J lost 4 bases. The CDR3 bases are TGCGCCAGCAGCTTGTACGGGGGGAATTACAATGAGCAGTTCTTC. Protein: CASSLYGGNYNEQFF.

This clonotype has a count of ten or more. The J gene is TRBJ2-7, the V gene TRBV20-1; D might be TRBD1 (6 bases). Deletions cut 3 bases from V and 2 bases from J, with 14 bases between. This CDR3 has 14 amino acids. Germline V gene sequence: CDR1 DFQATT, CDR2 SNEGSKA (reference sequence). The CDR3 here is CSASGTGLTYEQYF. DNA for the CDR3: TGCAGTGCTAGTGGTACAGGGCTTACCTACGAGCAGTACTTC.

The table lists this clonotype with a few counts. The chain carries TRBV4-3 and TRBJ2-1; 11 bases agree with TRBD2. V lost 3 bases, J lost 5 bases, and 6 bases stayed unmatched. This CDR3 contains 16 residues. The germline gives CDR1 LGHNA, CDR2 YSLEER. CDR3 sequence reads: CASSQDSGGANNEQFF. The CDR3 coding sequence is TGCGCCAGCAGCCAGGATAGCGGGGGGGCTAACAATGAGCAGTTCTTC.

This chain joins TRBV7-3 and TRBJ2-2; 9 positions agree with TRBD2. The junction had 7 bases not matched to a gene; V was cut back by 5 bases and J by 0 bases. CDR3 length equals 17 residues. Germline CDR1 is SGHTA and CDR2 is FQGTGA. The CDR3, as DNA: TGTGCCAGCAGCATAGTTAGCGGGGGAGCGAACACCGGGGAGCTGTTTTTT. The encoded protein is CASSIVSGGANTGELFF.

This clonotype was counted many times. CDR3 DNA sequence: TGTGCCAGCAGTGAATCGCGGGGGGCCTACAATGAGCAGTTCTTC. Its protein is CASSESRGAYNEQFF. The chain joins TRBV7-2 to TRBJ2-1; 8 positions agree with TRBD2. This CDR3 spans 15 amino acids. Unmatched junction bases numbered 6, after V lost 6 bases and J lost 2 bases. Germline CDR1 SGHTA, CDR2 FQGNSA. The full variable domain, its missing parts supplied by reference TRBV7-2 and TRBJ2-1, is GAGVSQSPSNKVTEKGKDVELRCDPISGHTALYWYRQSLGQGLEFLIYFQGNSAPDKSGLPSDRFSAERTGGSVSTLTIQRTQQEDSAVYLCASSESRGAYNEQFFGPGTRLTVL.

Only a few counts were recorded for this clonotype. This sequence joins TRBV4-1 and TRBJ1-3; D might be TRBD1 (6 bases). V gave up 3 bases and J gave up 0 bases, with 15 bases separating them. The germline V gene has CDR1 MGHRA and CDR2 YSYEKL. The CDR3 is 17 residues long. CDR3 DNA: TGCGCCAGCAGCCAGGCGAGGGGGGCCCCCTCTGGAAACACCATATATTTT. It translates to CASSQARGAPSGNTIYF.

This clonotype was seen a handful of times. The V call is TRBV6-1, the J call TRBJ1-1, with 7 bases fitting TRBD1. CDR1 is MNHNS, CDR2 SASEGT, per germline. With 8 bases clipped from V and 5 bases from J, the junction kept 8 bases outside the gene matches. This CDR3 spans 13 amino acids. Written as DNA, the CDR3 is TGTGCCAGCCGTCAACGGGACAGAACTGAAGCTTTCTTT. Its protein product is CASRQRDRTEAFF.

This chain uses TRBV7-2 with TRBJ1-5; D not resolved. The germline V and J ends were trimmed by 7 bases and 0 bases, with 10 bases remaining between them. Germline values: CDR1 SGHTA, CDR2 FQGNSA. The CDR3 length is 14 residues. The CDR3 protein is CASTPGNSNQPQHF. Written as DNA, the CDR3 is TGTGCCAGCACCCCGGGAAATAGCAATCAGCCCCAGCATTTT.

This clonotype appeared a few times. J is TRBJ2-7 and V is TRBV6-2 or TRBV6-3; 7 bases agree with TRBD2. This CDR3 is 11 amino acids long. CDR1 is MNHEY and CDR2 is SVGEGT in the germline V gene. V lost 8 bases to trimming and J lost 2 bases; unmatched junction nucleotides: 0. The chain's CDR3 is CASAGAYEQYV. DNA for the CDR3: TGTGCCAGCGCGGGAGCCTACGAGCAGTACGTC.